The 6 T cell receptor beta chains presented below share a single source sample, sequenced in a study of blood T cell repertoires in COVID-19. Sequencing used immunoSEQ multiplex PCR; TCRdb keeps in-frame clones, though not all of them. The sample gives about 41,000 clones, 83% of which show up once; 44% is in the top ten. Input material: peripheral blood. The receptors were sampled from an elderly woman with active or convalescent COVID-19.

This chain joins TRBV5-8 and TRBJ2-1; 13 bases map to TRBD2. V was pared by 0 bases and J by 7 bases, with 10 bases of the junction left unmatched. Germline lookup yields CDR1 SGHTS and CDR2 YDEGEE. This CDR3 contains 18 residues. CDR3 bases: TGTGCCAGCAGCTTGGCCGAACTAGCGGGAGGGCTCAGAAATGAGCAGTTCTTC. Encoded protein: CASSLAELAGGLRNEQFF.

The chain joins TRBV19 to TRBJ1-5; 8 bases map to TRBD1. Germline trimming cut 6 bases from V and 4 bases from J; bases unmatched to any gene: 8. Germline CDR1 reads LNHDA; CDR2 reads SQIVND (reference sequence). This CDR3 comprises 15 residues. The CDR3 coding sequence is TGTGCCAGTAGAGCCCGACAGGGGAGAAATCAGCCCCAGCATTTT. Translated: CASRARQGRNQPQHF.

The chain couples TRBV10-3 to TRBJ1-5; D remains ambiguous. This CDR3 spans 17 amino acids. Trimming left V 3 bases short and J 0 bases short, with 15 bases between. CDR1 and CDR2 (germline): ENHRY, SYGVKD. The CDR3 sequence: CAISETGRRYSNQPQHF. As DNA, the CDR3 is TGTGCCATCAGTGAAACCGGAAGGAGATATAGCAATCAGCCCCAGCATTTT.

The chain carries TRBV18 and TRBJ2-1; 9 bases match TRBD2. Germline V gene sequence: CDR1 KGHSH, CDR2 LQKENI. The CDR3 is made up of 17 amino acids. Unmatched junction bases numbered 11, after V lost 2 bases and J lost 6 bases. The CDR3 DNA reads as TGTGCCAGCTCACCAGGGGATCCGGGACTAGCCGGCAATGAGCAGTTCTTC. Its translation is CASSPGDPGLAGNEQFF.

The chain carries TRBV24-1 and TRBJ1-2; TRBD1 matches 7 bases. The CDR3 is 14 amino acids. Trimming took 4 bases from V and 5 from J; bases not matched to a gene: 6. Germline V CDR1 and CDR2: KGHDR, SFDVKD. Written as DNA, the CDR3 is TGTGCCACCAGTGACTCCACAGGGGCGTATGGCTACACCTTC. Translated, it gives CATSDSTGAYGYTF.

The V and J genes are TRBV30 and TRBJ2-5; D may be TRBD2 (5 bases). The germline V gene encodes CDR1 GTSNPN and CDR2 SVGIG (reference sequence). The CDR3 is 13 residues long. V dropped 4 bases and J dropped 3 bases, with 12 bases sitting between them. CDR3 DNA sequence: TGTGCCTGGAACCTACTAGTTGAAGAGACCCAGTACTTC. Translated: CAWNLLVEETQYF.